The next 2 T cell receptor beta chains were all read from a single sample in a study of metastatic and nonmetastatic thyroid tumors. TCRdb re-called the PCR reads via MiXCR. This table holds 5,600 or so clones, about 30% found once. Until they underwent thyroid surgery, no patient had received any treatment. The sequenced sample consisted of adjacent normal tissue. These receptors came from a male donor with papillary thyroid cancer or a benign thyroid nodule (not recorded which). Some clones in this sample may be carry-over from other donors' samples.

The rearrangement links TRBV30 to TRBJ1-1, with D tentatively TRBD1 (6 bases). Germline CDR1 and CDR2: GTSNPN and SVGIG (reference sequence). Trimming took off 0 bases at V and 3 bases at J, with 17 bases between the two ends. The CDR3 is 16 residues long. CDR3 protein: CAWSVYRRGGHTEAFF. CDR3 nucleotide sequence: TGTGCCTGGAGTGTGTATCGTAGGGGGGGGCACACTGAAGCTTTCTTT.

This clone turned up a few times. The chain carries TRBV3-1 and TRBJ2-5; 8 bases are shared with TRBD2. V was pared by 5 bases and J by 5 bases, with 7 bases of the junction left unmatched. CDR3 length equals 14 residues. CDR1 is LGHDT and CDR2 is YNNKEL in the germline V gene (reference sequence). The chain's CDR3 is CASSFLGGAETQYF. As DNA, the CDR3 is TGTGCCAGCAGCTTTCTCGGGGGGGCGGAGACCCAGTACTTC.